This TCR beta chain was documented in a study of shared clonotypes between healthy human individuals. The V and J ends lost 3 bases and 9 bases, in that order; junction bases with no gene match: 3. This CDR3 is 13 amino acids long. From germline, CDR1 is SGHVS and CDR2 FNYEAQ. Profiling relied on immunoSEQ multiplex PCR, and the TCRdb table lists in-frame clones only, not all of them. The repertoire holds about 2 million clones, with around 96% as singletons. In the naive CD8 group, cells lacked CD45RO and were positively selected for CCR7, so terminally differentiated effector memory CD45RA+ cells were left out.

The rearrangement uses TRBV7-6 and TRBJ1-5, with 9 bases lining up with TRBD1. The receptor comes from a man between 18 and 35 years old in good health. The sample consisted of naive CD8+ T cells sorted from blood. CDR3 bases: TGTGCCAGCAGCTTGGGACAGGGCGGGCCCCAGCATTTT. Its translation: CASSLGQGGPQHF. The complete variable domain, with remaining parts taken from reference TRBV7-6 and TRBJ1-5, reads GAGVSQSPRYKVTKRGQDVALRCDPISGHVSLYWYRQALGQGPEFLTYFNYEAQQDKSGLPNDRFSAERPEGSISTLTIQRTEQRDSAMYRCASSLGQGGPQHFGDGTRLSIL.